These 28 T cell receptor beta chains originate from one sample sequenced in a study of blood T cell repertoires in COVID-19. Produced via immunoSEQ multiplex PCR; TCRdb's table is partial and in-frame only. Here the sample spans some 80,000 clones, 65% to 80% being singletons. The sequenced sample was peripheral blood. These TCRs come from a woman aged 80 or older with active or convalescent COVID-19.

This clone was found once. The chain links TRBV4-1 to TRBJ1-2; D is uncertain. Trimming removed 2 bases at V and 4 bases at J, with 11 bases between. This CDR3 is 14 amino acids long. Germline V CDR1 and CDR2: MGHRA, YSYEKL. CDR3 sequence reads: CASSQLSHLYGYTF. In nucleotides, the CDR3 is TGCGCCAGCAGCCAATTATCACACCTCTATGGCTACACCTTC.

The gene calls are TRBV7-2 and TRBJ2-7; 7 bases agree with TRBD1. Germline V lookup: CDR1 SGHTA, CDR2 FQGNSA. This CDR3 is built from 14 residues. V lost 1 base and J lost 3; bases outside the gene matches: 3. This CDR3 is CASSLGAGGYEQYF. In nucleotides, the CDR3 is TGTGCCAGCAGCTTAGGGGCAGGGGGCTACGAGCAGTACTTC.

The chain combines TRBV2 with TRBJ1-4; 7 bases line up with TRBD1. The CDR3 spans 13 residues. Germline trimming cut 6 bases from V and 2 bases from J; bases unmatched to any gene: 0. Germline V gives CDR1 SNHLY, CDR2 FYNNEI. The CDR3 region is CASRGGTNEKLFF. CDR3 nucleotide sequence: TGTGCCAGCAGAGGGGGCACTAATGAAAAACTGTTTTTT.

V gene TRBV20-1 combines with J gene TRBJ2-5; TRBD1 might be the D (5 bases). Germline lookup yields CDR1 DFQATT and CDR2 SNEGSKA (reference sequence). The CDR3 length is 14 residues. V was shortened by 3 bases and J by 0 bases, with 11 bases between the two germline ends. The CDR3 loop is CSASPGINQETQYF. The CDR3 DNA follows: TGCAGTGCTAGTCCAGGGATTAACCAAGAGACCCAGTACTTC.

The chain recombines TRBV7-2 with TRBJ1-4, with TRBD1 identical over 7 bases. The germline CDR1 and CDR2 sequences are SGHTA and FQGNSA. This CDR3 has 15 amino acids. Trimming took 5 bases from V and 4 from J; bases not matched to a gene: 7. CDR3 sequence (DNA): TGTGCCAGCAGCCGCAACAGGGGACTTAATGAAAAACTGTTTTTT. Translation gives CASSRNRGLNEKLFF.

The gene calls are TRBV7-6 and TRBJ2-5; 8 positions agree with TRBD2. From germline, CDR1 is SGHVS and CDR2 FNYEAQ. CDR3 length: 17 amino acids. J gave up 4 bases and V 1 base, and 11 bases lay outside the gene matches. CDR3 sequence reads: CASSLDYFWTSLETQYF. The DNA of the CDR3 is TGTGCCAGCAGCTTAGATTACTTTTGGACTAGCTTAGAGACCCAGTACTTC.

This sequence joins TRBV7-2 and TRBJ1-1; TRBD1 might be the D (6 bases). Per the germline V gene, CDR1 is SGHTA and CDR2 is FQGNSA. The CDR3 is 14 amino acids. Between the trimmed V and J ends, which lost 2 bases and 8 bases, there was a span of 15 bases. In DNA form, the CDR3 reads TGTGCCAGCAGCTTATTTCGACAGGCGGACGAAGCTTTCTTT. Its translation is CASSLFRQADEAFF.

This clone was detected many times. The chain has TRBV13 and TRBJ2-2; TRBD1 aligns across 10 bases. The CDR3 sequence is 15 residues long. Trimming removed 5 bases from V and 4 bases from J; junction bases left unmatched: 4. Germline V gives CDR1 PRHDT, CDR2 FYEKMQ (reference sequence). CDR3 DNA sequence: TGTGCCAGCAGCAGACGGACAGGGGGCACCGGGGAGCTGTTTTTT. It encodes CASSRRTGGTGELFF.

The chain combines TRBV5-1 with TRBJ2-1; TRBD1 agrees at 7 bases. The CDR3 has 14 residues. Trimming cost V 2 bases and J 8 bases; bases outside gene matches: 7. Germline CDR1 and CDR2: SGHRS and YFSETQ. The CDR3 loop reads CASSLNQGDDEQFF. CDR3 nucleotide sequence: TGCGCCAGCAGCTTAAACCAGGGGGACGATGAGCAGTTCTTC.

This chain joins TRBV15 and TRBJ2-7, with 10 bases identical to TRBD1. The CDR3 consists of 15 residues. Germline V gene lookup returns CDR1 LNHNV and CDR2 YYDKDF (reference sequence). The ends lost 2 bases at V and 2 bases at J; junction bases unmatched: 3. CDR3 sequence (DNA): TGTGCCACCAGCAGAACCGGGACAGGGGCCTACGAGCAGTACTTC. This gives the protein CATSRTGTGAYEQYF.

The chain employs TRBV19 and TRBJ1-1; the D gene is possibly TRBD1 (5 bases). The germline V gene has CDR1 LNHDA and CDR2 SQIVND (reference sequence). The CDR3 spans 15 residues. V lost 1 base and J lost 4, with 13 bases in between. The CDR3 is CASSIGSGLGTEAFF. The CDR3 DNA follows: TGTGCCAGTAGTATAGGGTCAGGGTTGGGCACTGAAGCTTTCTTT.

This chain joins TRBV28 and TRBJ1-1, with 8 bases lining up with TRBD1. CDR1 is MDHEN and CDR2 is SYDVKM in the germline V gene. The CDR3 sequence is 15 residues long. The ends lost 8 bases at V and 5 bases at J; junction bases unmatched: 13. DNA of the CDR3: TGTGCCAGCCCTCCAGGGGGCTCATACAGGACTGAAGCTTTCTTT. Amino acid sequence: CASPPGGSYRTEAFF.

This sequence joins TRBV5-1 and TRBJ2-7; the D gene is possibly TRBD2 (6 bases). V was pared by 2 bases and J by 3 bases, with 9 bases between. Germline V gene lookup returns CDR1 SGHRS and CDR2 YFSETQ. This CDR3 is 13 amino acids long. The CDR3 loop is CASSLGGDYEQYF. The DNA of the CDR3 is TGCGCCAGCAGCTTAGGAGGGGACTACGAGCAGTACTTC.

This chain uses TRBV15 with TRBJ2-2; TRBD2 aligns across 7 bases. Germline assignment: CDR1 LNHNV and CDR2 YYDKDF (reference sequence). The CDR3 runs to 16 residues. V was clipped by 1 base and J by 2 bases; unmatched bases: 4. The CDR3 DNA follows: TGTGCCACCAGCAGAGTCGGGGGGATCAACACCGGGGAGCTGTTTTTT. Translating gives CATSRVGGINTGELFF. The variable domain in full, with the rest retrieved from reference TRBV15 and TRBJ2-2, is DAMVIQNPRYQVTQFGKPVTLSCSQTLNHNVMYWYQQKSSQAPKLLFHYYDKDFNNEADTPDNFQSRRPNTSFCFLDIRSPGLGDTAMYLCATSRVGGINTGELFFGEGSRLTVL.

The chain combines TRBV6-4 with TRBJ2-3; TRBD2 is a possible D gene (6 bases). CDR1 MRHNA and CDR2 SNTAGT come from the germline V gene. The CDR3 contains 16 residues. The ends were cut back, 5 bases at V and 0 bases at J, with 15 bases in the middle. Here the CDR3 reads CASSSPRGKSTDTQYF. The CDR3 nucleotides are TGTGCCAGCAGTTCTCCACGGGGGAAAAGCACAGATACGCAGTATTTT.

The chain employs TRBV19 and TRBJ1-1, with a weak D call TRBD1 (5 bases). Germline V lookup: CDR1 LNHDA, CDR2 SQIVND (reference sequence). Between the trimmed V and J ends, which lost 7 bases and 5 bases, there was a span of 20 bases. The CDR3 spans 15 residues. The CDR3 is CASTLLAGTGTEAFF. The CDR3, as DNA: TGTGCCAGTACCCTCCTGGCAGGGACTGGTACTGAAGCTTTCTTT.

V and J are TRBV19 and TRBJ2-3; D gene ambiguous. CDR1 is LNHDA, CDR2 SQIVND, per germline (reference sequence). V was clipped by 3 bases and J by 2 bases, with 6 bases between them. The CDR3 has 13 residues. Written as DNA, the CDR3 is TGTGCCAGTAGTATGTCTTTCACAGATACGCAGTATTTT. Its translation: CASSMSFTDTQYF.

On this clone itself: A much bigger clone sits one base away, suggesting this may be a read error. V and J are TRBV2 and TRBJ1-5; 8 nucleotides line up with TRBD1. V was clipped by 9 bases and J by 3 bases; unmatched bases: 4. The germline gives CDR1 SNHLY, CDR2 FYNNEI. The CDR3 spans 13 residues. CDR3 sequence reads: CASMDRDNQPQHF. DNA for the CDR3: TGTGCCAGTATGGACAGGGACAATCAGCCCCAGCATTTT.

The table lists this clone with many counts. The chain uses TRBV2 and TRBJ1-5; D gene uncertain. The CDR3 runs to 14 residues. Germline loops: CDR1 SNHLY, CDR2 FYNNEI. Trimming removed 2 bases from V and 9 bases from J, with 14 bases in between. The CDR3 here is CASSEPEGAGPQHF. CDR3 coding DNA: TGTGCCAGCAGTGAACCGGAGGGTGCGGGGCCCCAGCATTTT.

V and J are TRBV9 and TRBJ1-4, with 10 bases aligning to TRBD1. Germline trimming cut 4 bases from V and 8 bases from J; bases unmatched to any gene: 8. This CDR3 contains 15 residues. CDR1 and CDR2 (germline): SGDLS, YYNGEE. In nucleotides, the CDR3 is TGTGCCAGCAGCAAGGGGACAGGGGAAGGAGAAAAACTGTTTTTT. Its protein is CASSKGTGEGEKLFF.

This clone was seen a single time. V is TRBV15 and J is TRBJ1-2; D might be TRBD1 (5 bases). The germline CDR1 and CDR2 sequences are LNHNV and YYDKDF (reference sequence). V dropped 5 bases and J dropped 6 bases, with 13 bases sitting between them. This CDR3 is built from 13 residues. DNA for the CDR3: TGTGCCACCAGCTGGGGGGTGGAGGATGGCTACACCTTC. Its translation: CATSWGVEDGYTF.

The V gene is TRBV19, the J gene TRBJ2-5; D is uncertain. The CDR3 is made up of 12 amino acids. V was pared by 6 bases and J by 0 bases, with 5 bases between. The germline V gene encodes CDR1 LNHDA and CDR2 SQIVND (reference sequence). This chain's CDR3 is CASSRNQETQYF. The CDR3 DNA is TGTGCCAGTAGCAGGAACCAAGAGACCCAGTACTTC.

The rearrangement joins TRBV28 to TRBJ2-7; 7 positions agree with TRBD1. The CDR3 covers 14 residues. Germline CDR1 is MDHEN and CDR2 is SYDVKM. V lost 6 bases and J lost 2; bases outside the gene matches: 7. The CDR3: CASRPDRATYEQYF. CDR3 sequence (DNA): TGTGCCAGCAGGCCTGACAGGGCAACCTACGAGCAGTACTTC.

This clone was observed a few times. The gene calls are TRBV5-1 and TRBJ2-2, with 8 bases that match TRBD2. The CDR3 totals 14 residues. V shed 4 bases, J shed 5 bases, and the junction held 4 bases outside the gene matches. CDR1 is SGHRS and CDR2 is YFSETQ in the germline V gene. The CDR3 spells CASSPLAGTGELFF. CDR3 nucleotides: TGCGCCAGCAGCCCCTTAGCGGGAACCGGGGAGCTGTTTTTT.

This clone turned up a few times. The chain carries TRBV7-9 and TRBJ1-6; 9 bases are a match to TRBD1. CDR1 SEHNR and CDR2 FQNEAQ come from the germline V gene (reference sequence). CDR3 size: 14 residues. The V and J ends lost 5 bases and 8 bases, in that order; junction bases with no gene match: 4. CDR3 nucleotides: TGTGCCAGCAGCCAGACAGGGGGGGATTCACCCCTCCACTTT. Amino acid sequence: CASSQTGGDSPLHF.

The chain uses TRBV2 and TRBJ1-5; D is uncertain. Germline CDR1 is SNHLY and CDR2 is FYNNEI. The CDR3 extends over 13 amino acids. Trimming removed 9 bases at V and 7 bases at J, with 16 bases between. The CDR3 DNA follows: TGTGCCAGTACAGACTACTTGCGGCAGCCCCAGCATTTT. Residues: CASTDYLRQPQHF.

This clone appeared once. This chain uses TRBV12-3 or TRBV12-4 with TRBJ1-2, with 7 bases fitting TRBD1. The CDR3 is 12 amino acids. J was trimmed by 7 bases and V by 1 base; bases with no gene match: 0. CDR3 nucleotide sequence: TGTGCCAGCAGTTTAGGACAGGGTGGCTACACCTTC. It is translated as CASSLGQGGYTF.

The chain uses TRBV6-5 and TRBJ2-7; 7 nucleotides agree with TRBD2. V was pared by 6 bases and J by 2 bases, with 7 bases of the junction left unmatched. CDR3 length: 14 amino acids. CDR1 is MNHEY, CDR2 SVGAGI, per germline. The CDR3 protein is CASRTGGPPYEQYF. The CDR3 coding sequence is TGTGCCAGCAGAACGGGGGGACCTCCCTACGAGCAGTACTTC.